The rows below give T cell receptor beta chains drawn from one sample of a study of blood T cell repertoires in COVID-19. Data came from immunoSEQ multiplex PCR; TCRdb stores just in-frame clones and leaves some out. The sample has just over 150,000 clones, about 85% seen once; the top ten hold about 3%. Sequencing input: peripheral blood. These receptors were obtained from a human donor with acute or convalescent COVID-19. The donor label of this sample is uncertain. Both conserved end residues are part of each CDR3. D genes are given only for firm matches. The size entry is marked missing in some rows and otherwise reads once, few, many or a size class.

V,size,D,J,DNA,CDR3
TRBV18,few,.,TRBJ1-1,TGTGCCAGCTCGCGCTCTTTGGACTCCGTGAACACTGAAGCTTTCTTT,CASSRSLDSVNTEAFF
TRBV19,.,.,TRBJ1-5,TGTGCCAGTAAGTCAGGGTCGGGCAATCAGCCCCAGCATTTT,CASKSGSGNQPQHF
TRBV7-9,once,TRBD2,TRBJ2-1,TGTGCCAGCAGCTTAGCGGGAGGGCTTCACAATGAGCAGTTCTTC,CASSLAGGLHNEQFF
TRBV29-1,few,.,TRBJ1-2,TGCAGCGTAGGGACAAGTTCGGCTGGCTACACCTTC,CSVGTSSAGYTF
TRBV3-1/TRBV3-2,.,.,TRBJ1-1,TGTGCCAGCAGCCTAAGGACAGATATGAACACTGAAGCTTTCTTT,CASSLRTDMNTEAFF
TRBV6-2/TRBV6-3,.,.,TRBJ1-3,TGTGCCAGCAGTTACATGCTGGGGGCGAGAGGAAACACCATATATTTT,CASSYMLGARGNTIYF
TRBV6-5,.,TRBD1,TRBJ2-4,TGTGCCAGCATCCTCGGACAGGGGGGAAACATTCAGTACTTC,CASILGQGGNIQYF
TRBV18,.,TRBD1,TRBJ1-6,TGTGCCAGCTCAAGTGGGACAGAACGAAATTCACCCCTCCACTTT,CASSSGTERNSPLHF
TRBV18,few,TRBD2,TRBJ2-2,TGTGCCAGCTCACCCCAGCGGGGTACGAACACCGGGGAGCTGTTTTTT,CASSPQRGTNTGELFF
TRBV6-6,.,.,TRBJ1-1,TGTGCCAGCAGCTCCGCCTACCCAGGGGAGGCTTTCTTT,CASSSAYPGEAFF
TRBV28,once,.,TRBJ2-3,TGTGCCAGCAGTTTACCCCCCGGAGATACGCAGTATTTT,CASSLPPGDTQYF
TRBV7-3,.,TRBD1,TRBJ2-4,TGTGCCAGCAGCCATGGACAGGGGGCTGCCAAAAACATTCAGTACTTC,CASSHGQGAAKNIQYF
TRBV5-4,.,.,TRBJ2-4,TGTGCCATTTTACCCGACCCGGGGTTTAGGACCAAAAACATTCAGTACTTC,CAILPDPGFRTKNIQYF
TRBV3-1/TRBV3-2,.,TRBD1,TRBJ1-5,TGTGCCAGCAGCCAAGTTACAGGGGGCACATATAGCAATCAGCCCCAGCATTTT,CASSQVTGGTYSNQPQHF
TRBV12-3/TRBV12-4,.,.,TRBJ1-2,TGTGCCAGCAGTCTTGACAGGCACTATGGCTACACCTTC,CASSLDRHYGYTF
TRBV29-1,.,.,TRBJ2-5,TGCAGCGTCTTAAAAGAGACCCAGTACTTC,CSVLKETQYF
TRBV25-1,.,TRBD1,TRBJ1-1,TGTGCCAGCAGTGCGGGACAGGGGACGAGCACTGAAGCTTTCTTT,CASSAGQGTSTEAFF
TRBV5-5,once,.,TRBJ1-2,TGTGCCAGCAGCTTGGATATCGGCAGGGCCTACGGCTACACCTTC,CASSLDIGRAYGYTF
TRBV4-2,.,TRBD1,TRBJ2-1,TGTGCCAGCAGTCCCGGGACAGGGTTCCGTGAGCAGTTCTTC,CASSPGTGFREQFF
TRBV5-1,.,.,TRBJ1-2,TGCGCCAGCAGCCCTGTGGGGGGCTATGGCTACACCTTC,CASSPVGGYGYTF
TRBV29-1,.,TRBD2,TRBJ2-7,TGCAGCGTTGAGGGACTAGCGAGTTACGAGCAGTACTTC,CSVEGLASYEQYF
TRBV27,.,.,TRBJ2-7,TGTGCCAGCGGCCCGGGAGTATCCTACGAGCAGTACTTC,CASGPGVSYEQYF
TRBV4-1,.,.,TRBJ1-2,TGCGCCAGCAGCTCCTCGACGGGGAACTATGGCTACACCTTC,CASSSSTGNYGYTF
TRBV19,.,.,TRBJ2-3,TGTGCCAGTAGTCGGGCAGGGCTTTCAGATACGCAGTATTTT,CASSRAGLSDTQYF
TRBV7-9,.,TRBD1,TRBJ1-2,TGTGCCGGAACTGTAGACAGGGGGGCTAACTATGGCTACACCTTC,CAGTVDRGANYGYTF
TRBV4-2,.,TRBD1,TRBJ1-1,TGTGCCAGCAGCCAAGCTGGGACAGGGGGAACTGAAGCTTTCTTT,CASSQAGTGGTEAFF
TRBV4-1,few,.,TRBJ2-1,TGCGCCAGCAGCCAAGGCCCAGCGCAGGGGAATTACAATGAGCAGTTCTTC,CASSQGPAQGNYNEQFF
TRBV24-1,.,TRBD1,TRBJ2-2,TGTGCCACCAGTGATCACACACGACAGGGGGCGCGGTCCGGGGAGCTGTTTTTT,CATSDHTRQGARSGELFF
TRBV7-3,.,.,TRBJ1-6,TGTGCCAGCAGCTACAGGGACAATAATTCACCCCTCCACTTT,CASSYRDNNSPLHF
TRBV18,.,.,TRBJ2-2,TGTGCCAGCGAACCCCAACAGGGTAGAATGTCCGGGGAGCTGTTTTTT,CASEPQQGRMSGELFF
TRBV2,.,TRBD1,TRBJ1-1,TGTGCCAGCAGCCCAAATACCAGACAGGGCACTGAAGCTTTCTTT,CASSPNTRQGTEAFF
TRBV5-4,.,.,TRBJ2-3,TGTGCCAGCAGCTTGCCAGGGGATCTCACAGATACGCAGTATTTT,CASSLPGDLTDTQYF
TRBV4-2,once,.,TRBJ1-5,TGTGCCAGCAGCCAAGACAGGGAACTCAATCAGCCCCAGCATTTT,CASSQDRELNQPQHF
TRBV28,.,TRBD2,TRBJ2-5,TGTGCCAGCAGCATTACGACTAGCGGGGGACAAGAGACCCAGTACTTC,CASSITTSGGQETQYF
TRBV30,.,.,TRBJ1-1,TGTGCCTGGAGTCTTCCCCCGTCGGGGAACACTGAAGCTTTCTTT,CAWSLPPSGNTEAFF
TRBV7-9,.,.,TRBJ1-1,TGTGCCAGCAACACCCGAAACACTGAAGCTTTCTTT,CASNTRNTEAFF
TRBV21-1,.,.,TRBJ2-2,TGTGCCAGCAGCAAAACAGGCGGGGAGCTGTTTTTT,CASSKTGGELFF
TRBV5-4,.,.,TRBJ2-2,TGTGCCAGCAGCTCCAGGCTGGGACAGAACACCGGGGAGCTGTTTTTT,CASSSRLGQNTGELFF
TRBV6-5,.,.,TRBJ2-7,TGTGCCAGCATCACCGGGGCCTACGAGCAGTACTTC,CASITGAYEQYF
TRBV11-3,.,TRBD1,TRBJ1-6,TGTGCCAGCAGCCCCCGGGACAGGGGGGATTCACCCCTCCACTTT,CASSPRDRGDSPLHF
TRBV7-3,.,TRBD2,TRBJ2-2,TGTGCCAGCAGCTTAAACCCTTGGACTAGCGGGGGATTTGGGGAGCTGTTTTTT,CASSLNPWTSGGFGELFF
TRBV18,once,TRBD1,TRBJ1-5,TGTGCCAGCACGGGACAGGGTAGCAATCAGCCCCAGCATTTT,CASTGQGSNQPQHF
TRBV7-9,.,.,TRBJ2-1,TGTGCCAGCAGCCCCTTACTAGCCTACAATGAGCAGTTCTTC,CASSPLLAYNEQFF
TRBV9,.,TRBD1,TRBJ1-1,TGTGCCAGCAGCGTAGAGGGGTACAGGGGGCCTGAAACTGAAGCTTTCTTT,CASSVEGYRGPETEAFF
TRBV7-2,.,TRBD2,TRBJ2-6,TGTGCCAGCAGCTTAGGAGCGGGGTTGAGCTCTGGGGCCAACGTCCTGACTTTC,CASSLGAGLSSGANVLTF